This TCR beta chain was captured in a study of T cell responses to AZD1222 COVID-19 vaccine. Broader study findings: It was only six AZD1222 recipients who were seropositive at baseline. Distributed over spike, vaccine-associated CD4 TCRs predominated at 160-218 and 743-854. None of the repertoires were sampled until the peak T cell response had passed. Clonal diversity may have been underestimated, and the donors were mostly white British, with more females than males.

This table comes from immunoSEQ multiplex PCR, and its TCRdb copy is limited to in-frame clones, with some not included. The sample lists 80,000 to 90,000 clones, less than 90% occurring once. As for this clone: The antigen remains undetermined.

The CDR3 loop spans 14 amino acids. CDR1 and CDR2 (germline): SGHNT, YYREEE (reference sequence). V shed 0 bases and J shed 2 bases, with 7 bases lying between them. This TCR was sampled from an adult who received the AZD1222 COVID-19 vaccine. This sample comprised peripheral blood, obtained 28 days after the second AZD1222 dose. The chain is built from TRBV5-4 and TRBJ2-3; D remains ambiguous. DNA of the CDR3: TGTGCCAGCAGCTTGGGCCAGTCCACAGATACGCAGTATTTT. Amino acid sequence: CASSLGQSTDTQYF. The full variable domain, in which reference TRBV5-4 and TRBJ2-3 provide the parts outside the CDR3, is ETGVTQSPTHLIKTRGQQVTLRCSSQSGHNTVSWYQQALGQGPQFIFQYYREEENGRGNFPPRFSGLQFPNYSSELNVNALELDDSALYLCASSLGQSTDTQYFGPGTRLTVL.